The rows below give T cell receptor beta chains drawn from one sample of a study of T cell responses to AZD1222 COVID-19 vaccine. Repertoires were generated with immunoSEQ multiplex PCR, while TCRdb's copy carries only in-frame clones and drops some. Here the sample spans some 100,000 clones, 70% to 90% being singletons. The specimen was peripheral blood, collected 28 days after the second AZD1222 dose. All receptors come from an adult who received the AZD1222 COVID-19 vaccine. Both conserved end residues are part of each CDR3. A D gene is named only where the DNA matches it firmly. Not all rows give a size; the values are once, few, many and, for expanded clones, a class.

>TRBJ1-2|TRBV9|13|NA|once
CASSVALQGGYTF
TGTGCCAGCAGCGTAGCCCTACAGGGTGGCTACACCTTC
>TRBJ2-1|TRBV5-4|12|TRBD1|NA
CASSQDRGPQFF
TGTGCCAGCAGCCAAGACAGGGGGCCTCAGTTCTTC
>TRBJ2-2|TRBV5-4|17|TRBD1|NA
CASSSRLRTGGTGELFF
TGTGCCAGCAGCTCCCGCCTCCGGACAGGGGGGACCGGGGAGCTGTTTTTT
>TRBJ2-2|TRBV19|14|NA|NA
CASSPGGGTGELFF
TGTGCCAGTAGTCCAGGGGGGGGCACCGGGGAGCTGTTTTTT
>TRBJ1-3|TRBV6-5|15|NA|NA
CASSWGLSPGNTIYF
TGTGCCAGCAGTTGGGGACTGTCGCCTGGAAACACCATATATTTT
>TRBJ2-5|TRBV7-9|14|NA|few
CASSPGTTQETQYF
TGTGCCAGCAGTCCCGGTACCACCCAAGAGACCCAGTACTTC
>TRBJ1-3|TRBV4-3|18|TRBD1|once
CASSQDLTGVGAGNTIYF
TGCGCCAGCAGCCAAGATCTAACAGGGGTGGGAGCTGGAAACACCATATATTTT
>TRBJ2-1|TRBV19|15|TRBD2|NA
CASSIERGGYNEQFF
TGTGCCAGTAGTATTGAGCGGGGGGGGTACAATGAGCAGTTCTTC
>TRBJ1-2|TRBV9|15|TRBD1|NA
CASSVGTGGGYGYTF
TGTGCCAGCAGCGTGGGGACAGGGGGCGGGTATGGCTACACCTTC
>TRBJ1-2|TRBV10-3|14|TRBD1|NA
CAISDPDRGYGYTF
TGTGCCATCAGTGACCCAGACAGGGGCTATGGCTACACCTTC
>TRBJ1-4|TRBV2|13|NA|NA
CATREPAGEKLFF
TGTGCCACCCGGGAGCCCGCGGGGGAAAAACTGTTTTTT
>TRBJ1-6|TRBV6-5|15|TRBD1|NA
CASSNRGQGNSPLHF
TGTGCCAGCAGCAACCGCGGACAGGGAAATTCACCCCTCCACTTT
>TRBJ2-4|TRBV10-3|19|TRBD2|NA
CAISEAGLAGGILTNIQYF
TGTGCCATCAGTGAGGCGGGACTAGCGGGAGGAATTTTGACAAACATTCAGTACTTC
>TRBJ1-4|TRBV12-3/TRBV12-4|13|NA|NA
CASSNTLTDKLFF
TGTGCCAGCAGTAACACATTGACCGATAAACTGTTTTTT
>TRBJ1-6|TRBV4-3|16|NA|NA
CASSQGRGRGFSPLHF
TGCGCCAGCAGCCAAGGTCGAGGCAGGGGATTTTCACCCCTCCACTTT
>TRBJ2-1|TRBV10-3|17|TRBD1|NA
CAISQSPPGTGNNEQFF
TGTGCCATCAGCCAATCTCCCCCGGGGACAGGGAACAATGAGCAGTTCTTC
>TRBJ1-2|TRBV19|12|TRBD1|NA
CASSRDRVGYTF
TGTGCCAGTAGTAGGGACAGGGTCGGCTACACCTTC
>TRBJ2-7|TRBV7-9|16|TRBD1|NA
CASSLGDRTISYEQYF
TGTGCCAGCAGCTTAGGGGACAGAACGATCTCCTACGAGCAGTACTTC
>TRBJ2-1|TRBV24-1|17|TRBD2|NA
CATSDPLSGGPYNEQFF
TGTGCCACCAGTGATCCCCTTAGCGGGGGGCCCTACAATGAGCAGTTCTTC
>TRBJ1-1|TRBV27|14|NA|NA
CASSTPQSNTEAFF
TGTGCCAGCAGTACCCCCCAAAGTAACACTGAAGCTTTCTTT
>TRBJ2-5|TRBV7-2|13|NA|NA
CASSRFPGETQYF
TGTGCCAGCAGCCGCTTCCCGGGGGAGACCCAGTACTTC
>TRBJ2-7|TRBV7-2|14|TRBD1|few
CASSYGQGTYEQYF
TGTGCCAGCAGCTACGGACAGGGGACCTACGAGCAGTACTTC
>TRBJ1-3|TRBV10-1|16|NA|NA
CASSERQEISGNTIYF
TGCGCCAGCAGCGAAAGACAGGAAATCTCTGGAAACACCATATATTTT
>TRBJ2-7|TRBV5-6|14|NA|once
CASSLGPGFYEQYF
TGTGCCAGCAGCTTGGGGCCCGGATTCTACGAGCAGTACTTC
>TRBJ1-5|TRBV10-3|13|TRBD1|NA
CAIRDRENQPQHF
TGTGCCATCAGAGACAGGGAAAATCAGCCCCAGCATTTT
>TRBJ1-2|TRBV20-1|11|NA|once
CSGVTLYGYTF
TGCAGTGGGGTCACCCTCTATGGCTACACCTTC
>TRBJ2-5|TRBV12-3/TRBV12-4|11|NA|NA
CASSPAETQYF
TGTGCCAGCAGTCCCGCGGAGACCCAGTACTTC
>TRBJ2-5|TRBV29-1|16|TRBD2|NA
CSVERLAGVTGETQYF
TGCAGCGTTGAACGGCTAGCGGGAGTTACGGGAGAGACCCAGTACTTC
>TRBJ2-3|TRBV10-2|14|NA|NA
CASSEQGWTDTQYF
TGCGCCAGCAGTGAGCAGGGGTGGACAGATACGCAGTATTTT
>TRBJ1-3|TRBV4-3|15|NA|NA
CASSQDGSSGNTIYF
TGCGCCAGCAGCCAAGACGGCTCCTCTGGAAACACCATATATTTT
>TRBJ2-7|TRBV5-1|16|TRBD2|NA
CASSLEGGGSSYEQYF
TGCGCCAGCAGCTTGGAGGGCGGGGGGAGCTCCTACGAGCAGTACTTC
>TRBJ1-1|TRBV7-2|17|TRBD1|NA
CASSLRRQGAFITEAFF
TGTGCCAGCAGCTTACGAAGACAGGGGGCGTTCATCACTGAAGCTTTCTTT
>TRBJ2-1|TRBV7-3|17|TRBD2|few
CASSLAEGSGGYNEQFF
TGTGCCAGCAGCTTAGCGGAGGGCAGCGGGGGGTACAATGAGCAGTTCTTC
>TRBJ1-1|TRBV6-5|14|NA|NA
CASSKGNMNTEAFF
TGTGCCAGCAGCAAAGGCAACATGAACACTGAAGCTTTCTTT
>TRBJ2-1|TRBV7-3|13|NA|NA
CASSLSRWDEQFF
TGTGCCAGCAGCTTATCCCGATGGGATGAGCAGTTCTTC